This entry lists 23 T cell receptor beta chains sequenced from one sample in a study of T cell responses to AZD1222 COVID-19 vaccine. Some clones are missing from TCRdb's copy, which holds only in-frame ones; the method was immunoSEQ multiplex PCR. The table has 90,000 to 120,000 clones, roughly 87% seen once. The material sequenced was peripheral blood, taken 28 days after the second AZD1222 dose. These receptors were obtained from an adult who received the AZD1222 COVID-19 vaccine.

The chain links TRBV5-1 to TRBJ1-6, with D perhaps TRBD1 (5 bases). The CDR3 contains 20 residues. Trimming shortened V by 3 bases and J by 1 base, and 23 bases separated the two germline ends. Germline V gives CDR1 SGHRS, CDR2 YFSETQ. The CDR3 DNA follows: TGCGCCAGCAGCTGGGGAACAGGACTCGAACCGGAGTCCTATAATTCACCCCTCCACTTT. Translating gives CASSWGTGLEPESYNSPLHF.

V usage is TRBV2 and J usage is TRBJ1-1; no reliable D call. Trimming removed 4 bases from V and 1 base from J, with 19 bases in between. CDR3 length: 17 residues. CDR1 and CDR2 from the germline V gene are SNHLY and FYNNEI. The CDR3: CASSAPAQFPENTEAFF. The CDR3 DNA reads TGTGCCAGCAGTGCCCCTGCCCAGTTCCCAGAGAACACTGAAGCTTTCTTT.

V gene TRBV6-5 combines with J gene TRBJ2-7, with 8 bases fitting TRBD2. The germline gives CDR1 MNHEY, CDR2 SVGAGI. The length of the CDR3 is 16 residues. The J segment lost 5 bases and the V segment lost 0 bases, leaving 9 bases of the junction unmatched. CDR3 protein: CASSYSRLAGPHEQYF. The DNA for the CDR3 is TGTGCCAGCAGTTACTCGAGGCTAGCGGGCCCCCACGAGCAGTACTTC.

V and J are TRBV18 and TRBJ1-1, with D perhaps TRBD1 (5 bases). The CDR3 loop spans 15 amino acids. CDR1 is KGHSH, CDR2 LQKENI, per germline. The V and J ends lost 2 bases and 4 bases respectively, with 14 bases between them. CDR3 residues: CASSPVGTGGTEAFF. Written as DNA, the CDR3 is TGTGCCAGCTCACCAGTAGGGACGGGAGGCACTGAAGCTTTCTTT.

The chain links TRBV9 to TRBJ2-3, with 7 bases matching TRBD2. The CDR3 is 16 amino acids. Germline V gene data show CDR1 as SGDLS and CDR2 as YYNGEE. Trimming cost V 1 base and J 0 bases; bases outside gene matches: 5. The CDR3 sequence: CASSVFGGSSTDTQYF. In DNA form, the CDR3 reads TGTGCCAGCAGCGTATTTGGCGGGAGTAGCACAGATACGCAGTATTTT.

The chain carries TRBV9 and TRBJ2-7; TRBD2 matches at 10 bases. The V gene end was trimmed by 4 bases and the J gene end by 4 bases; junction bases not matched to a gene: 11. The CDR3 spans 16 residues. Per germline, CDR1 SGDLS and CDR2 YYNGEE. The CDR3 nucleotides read TGTGCCAGCAGCCCGGGGTCTAGCGGGAGTACTTACGAGCAGTACTTC. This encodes CASSPGSSGSTYEQYF.

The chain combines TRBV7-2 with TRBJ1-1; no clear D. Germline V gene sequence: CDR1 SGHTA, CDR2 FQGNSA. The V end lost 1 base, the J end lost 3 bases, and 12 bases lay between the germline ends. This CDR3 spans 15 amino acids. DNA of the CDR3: TGTGCCAGCAGCTTAGTGGGAGTACAGTACACTGAAGCTTTCTTT. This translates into CASSLVGVQYTEAFF.

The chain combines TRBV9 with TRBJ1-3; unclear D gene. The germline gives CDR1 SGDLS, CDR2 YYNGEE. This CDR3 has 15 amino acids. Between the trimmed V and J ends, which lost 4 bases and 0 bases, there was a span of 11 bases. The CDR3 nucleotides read TGTGCCAGCAGCCGAGGTGTAAGCTCTGGAAACACCATATATTTT. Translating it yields CASSRGVSSGNTIYF.

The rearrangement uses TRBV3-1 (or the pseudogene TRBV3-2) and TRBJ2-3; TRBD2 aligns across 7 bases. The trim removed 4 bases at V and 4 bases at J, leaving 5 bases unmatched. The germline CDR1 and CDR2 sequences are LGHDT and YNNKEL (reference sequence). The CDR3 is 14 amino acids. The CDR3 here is CASSPLLAPDTQYF. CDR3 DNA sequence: TGTGCCAGCAGCCCTTTACTAGCGCCAGATACGCAGTATTTT.

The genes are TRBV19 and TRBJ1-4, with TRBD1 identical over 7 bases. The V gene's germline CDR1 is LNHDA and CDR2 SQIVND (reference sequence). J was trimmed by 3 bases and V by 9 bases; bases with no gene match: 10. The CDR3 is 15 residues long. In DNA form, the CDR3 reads TGTGCCAGCATGCAAGAGGGGACAGCTAATGAAAAACTGTTTTTT. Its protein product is CASMQEGTANEKLFF.

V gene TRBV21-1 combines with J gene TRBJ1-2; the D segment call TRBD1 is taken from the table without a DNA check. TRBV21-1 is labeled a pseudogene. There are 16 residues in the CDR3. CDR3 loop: CASSKEQAGGKYGYTF. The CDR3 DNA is TGTGCCAGCAGCAAAGAACAGGCAGGGGGCAAGTATGGCTACACCTTC.

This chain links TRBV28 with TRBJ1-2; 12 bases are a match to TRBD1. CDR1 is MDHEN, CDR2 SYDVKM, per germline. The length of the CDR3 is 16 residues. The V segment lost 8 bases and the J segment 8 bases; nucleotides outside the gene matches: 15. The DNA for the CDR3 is TGTGCCAGCTGCACCGGGACAGGGGGCCTCGCGGGAGGCTACACCTTC. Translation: CASCTGTGGLAGGYTF.

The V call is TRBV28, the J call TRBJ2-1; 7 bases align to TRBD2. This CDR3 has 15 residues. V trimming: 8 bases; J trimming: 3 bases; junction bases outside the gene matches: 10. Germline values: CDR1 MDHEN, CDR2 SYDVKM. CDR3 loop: CASQGFRDYYNEQFF. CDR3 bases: TGTGCCAGCCAAGGTTTCCGGGACTACTACAATGAGCAGTTCTTC.

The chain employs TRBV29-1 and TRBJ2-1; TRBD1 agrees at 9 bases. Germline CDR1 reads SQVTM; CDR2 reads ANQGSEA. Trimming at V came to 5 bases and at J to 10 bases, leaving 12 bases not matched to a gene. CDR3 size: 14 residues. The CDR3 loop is CSVRPGQGVREQFF. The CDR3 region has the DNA TGCAGCGTTCGACCGGGACAGGGCGTAAGGGAGCAGTTCTTC.

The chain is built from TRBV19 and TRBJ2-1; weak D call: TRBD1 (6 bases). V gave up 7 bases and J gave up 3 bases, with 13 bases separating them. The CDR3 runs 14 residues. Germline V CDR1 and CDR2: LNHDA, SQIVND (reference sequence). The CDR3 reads CASTPGAGYNEQFF. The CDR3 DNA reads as TGTGCCAGTACCCCAGGGGCCGGCTACAATGAGCAGTTCTTC.

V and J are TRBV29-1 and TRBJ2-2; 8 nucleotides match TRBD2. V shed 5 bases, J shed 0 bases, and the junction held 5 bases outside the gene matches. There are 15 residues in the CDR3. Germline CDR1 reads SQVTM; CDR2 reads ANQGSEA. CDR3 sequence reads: CSVTSGGPNTGELFF. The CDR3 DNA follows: TGCAGCGTTACTAGCGGAGGGCCGAACACCGGGGAGCTGTTTTTT.

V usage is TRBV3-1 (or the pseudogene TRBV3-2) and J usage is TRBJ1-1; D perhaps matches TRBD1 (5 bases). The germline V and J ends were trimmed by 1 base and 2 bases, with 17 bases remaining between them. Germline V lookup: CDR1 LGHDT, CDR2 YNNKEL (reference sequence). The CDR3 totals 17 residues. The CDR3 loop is CASSQGLLGHFNTEAFF. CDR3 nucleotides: TGTGCCAGCAGCCAAGGCCTCCTAGGACACTTTAACACTGAAGCTTTCTTT.

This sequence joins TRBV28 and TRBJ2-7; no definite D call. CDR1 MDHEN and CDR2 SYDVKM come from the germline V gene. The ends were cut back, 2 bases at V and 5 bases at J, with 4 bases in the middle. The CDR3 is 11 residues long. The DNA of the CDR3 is TGTGCCAGCAGTTTAGGAAACGAGCAGTACTTC. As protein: CASSLGNEQYF.

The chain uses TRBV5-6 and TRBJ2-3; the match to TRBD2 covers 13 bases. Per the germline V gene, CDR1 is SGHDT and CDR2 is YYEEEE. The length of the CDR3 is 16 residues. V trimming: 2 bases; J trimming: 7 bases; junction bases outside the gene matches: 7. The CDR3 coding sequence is TGTGCCAGCAGCTTTGGACTAGCGGGAGCGAGTAATACGCAGTATTTT. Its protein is CASSFGLAGASNTQYF.

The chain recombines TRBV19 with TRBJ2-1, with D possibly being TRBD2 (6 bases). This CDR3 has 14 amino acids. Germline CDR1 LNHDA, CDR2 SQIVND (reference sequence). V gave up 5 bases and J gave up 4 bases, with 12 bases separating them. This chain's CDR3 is CASSAGRGYNEQFF. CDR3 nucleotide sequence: TGTGCCAGTAGTGCAGGGCGGGGATACAATGAGCAGTTCTTC.

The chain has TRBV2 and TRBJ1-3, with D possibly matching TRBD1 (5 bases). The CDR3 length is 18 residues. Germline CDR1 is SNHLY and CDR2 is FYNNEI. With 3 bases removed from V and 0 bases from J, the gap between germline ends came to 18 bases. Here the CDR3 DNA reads TGTGCCAGCAGTGAGGTTAATAGTGACAGCCTCTCTGGAAACACCATATATTTT. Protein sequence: CASSEVNSDSLSGNTIYF.

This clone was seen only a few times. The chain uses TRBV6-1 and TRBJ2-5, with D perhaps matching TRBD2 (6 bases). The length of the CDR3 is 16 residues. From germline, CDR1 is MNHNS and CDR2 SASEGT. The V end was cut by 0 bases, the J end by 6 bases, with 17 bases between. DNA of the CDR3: TGTGCCAGCAGTGAAGCGCTAGCGATCCTCCTGAAGACCCAGTACTTC. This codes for CASSEALAILLKTQYF.

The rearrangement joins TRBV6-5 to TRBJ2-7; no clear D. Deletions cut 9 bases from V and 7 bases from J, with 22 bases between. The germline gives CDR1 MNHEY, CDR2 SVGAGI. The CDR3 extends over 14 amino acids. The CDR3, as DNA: TGTGCCAGTAGGAAGGTCTCGAACCTACGAGAGCAGTACTTC. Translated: CASRKVSNLREQYF.